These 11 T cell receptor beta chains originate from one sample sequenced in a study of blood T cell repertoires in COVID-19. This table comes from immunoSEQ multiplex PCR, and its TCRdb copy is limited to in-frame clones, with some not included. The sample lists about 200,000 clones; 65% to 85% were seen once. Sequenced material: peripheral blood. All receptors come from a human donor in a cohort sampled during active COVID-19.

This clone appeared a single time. Here the CDR3 DNA reads TGTGCCACCAGCAGAGGGAGTAACTATGGCTACACCTTC. This encodes CATSRGSNYGYTF. This rearrangement joins TRBV15 to TRBJ1-2; no reliable D call. V was shortened by 1 base and J by 1 base, with 4 bases between the two germline ends. The CDR3 extends over 13 amino acids. Germline values: CDR1 LNHNV, CDR2 YYDKDF (reference sequence).

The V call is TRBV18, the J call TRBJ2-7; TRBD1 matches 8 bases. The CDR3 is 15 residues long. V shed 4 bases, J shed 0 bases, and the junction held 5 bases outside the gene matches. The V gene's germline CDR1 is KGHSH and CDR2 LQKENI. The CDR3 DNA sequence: TGTGCCAGCTCACTCCCGGGACAGGACTCCTACGAGCAGTACTTC. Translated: CASSLPGQDSYEQYF.

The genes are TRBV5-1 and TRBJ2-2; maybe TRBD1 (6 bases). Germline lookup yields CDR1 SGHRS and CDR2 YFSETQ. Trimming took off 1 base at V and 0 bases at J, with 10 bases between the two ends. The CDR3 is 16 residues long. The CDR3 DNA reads TGCGCCAGCAGCTTGTATGGGGGCGCGAACACCGGGGAGCTGTTTTTT. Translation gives CASSLYGGANTGELFF.

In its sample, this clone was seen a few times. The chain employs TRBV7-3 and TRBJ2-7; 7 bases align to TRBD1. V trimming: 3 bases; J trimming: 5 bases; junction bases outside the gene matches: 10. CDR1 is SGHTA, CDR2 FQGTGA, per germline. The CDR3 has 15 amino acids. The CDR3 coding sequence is TGTGCCAGCAGCTTCGAGGGGGCTGAGTCCCACGAGCAGTACTTC. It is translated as CASSFEGAESHEQYF.

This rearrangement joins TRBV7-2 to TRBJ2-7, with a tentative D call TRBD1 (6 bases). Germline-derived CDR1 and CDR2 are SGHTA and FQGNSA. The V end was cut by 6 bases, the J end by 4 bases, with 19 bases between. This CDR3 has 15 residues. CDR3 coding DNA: TGTGCCAGCAGTCCACAGGGAGCGTTCATGTACGAGCAGTACTTC. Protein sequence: CASSPQGAFMYEQYF.

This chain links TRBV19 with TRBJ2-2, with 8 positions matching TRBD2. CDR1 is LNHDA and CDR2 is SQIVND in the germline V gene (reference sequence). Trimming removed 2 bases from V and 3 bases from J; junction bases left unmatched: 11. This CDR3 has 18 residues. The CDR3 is CASSIIAGISLDTGELFF. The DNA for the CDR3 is TGTGCCAGTAGTATAATAGCGGGAATCAGCTTGGACACCGGGGAGCTGTTTTTT.

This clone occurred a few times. The CDR3 DNA sequence: TGTGCCAGCAGTTCCCCGGAGGCCTCTTCACCCCTCCACTTT. Amino acid sequence: CASSSPEASSPLHF. The chain uses TRBV28 and TRBJ1-6; D is ambiguous. CDR3 length: 14 amino acids. The ends were cut back, 4 bases at V and 9 bases at J, with 13 bases in the middle. Germline CDR1 reads MDHEN; CDR2 reads SYDVKM.

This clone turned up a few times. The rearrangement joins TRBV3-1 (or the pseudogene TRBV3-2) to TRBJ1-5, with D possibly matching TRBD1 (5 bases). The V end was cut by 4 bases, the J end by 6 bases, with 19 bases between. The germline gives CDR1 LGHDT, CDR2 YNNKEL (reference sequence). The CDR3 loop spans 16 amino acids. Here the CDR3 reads CASSPSLGDSAQPQHF. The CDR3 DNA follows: TGTGCCAGCAGCCCGTCTTTAGGGGATTCGGCTCAGCCCCAGCATTTT.

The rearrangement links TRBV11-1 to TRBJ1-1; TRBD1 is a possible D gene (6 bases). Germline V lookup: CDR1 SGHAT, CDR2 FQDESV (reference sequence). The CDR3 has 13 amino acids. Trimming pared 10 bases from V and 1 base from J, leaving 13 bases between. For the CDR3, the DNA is TGTGCCAACACCAGACAGGAGAACACTGAAGCTTTCTTT. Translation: CANTRQENTEAFF.

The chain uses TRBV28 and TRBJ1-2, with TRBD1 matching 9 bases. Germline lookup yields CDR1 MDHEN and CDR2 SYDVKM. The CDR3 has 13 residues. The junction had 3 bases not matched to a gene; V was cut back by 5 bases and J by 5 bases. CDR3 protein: CASSTGQGYGYTF. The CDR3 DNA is TGTGCCAGCAGTACCGGACAGGGGTATGGCTACACCTTC.

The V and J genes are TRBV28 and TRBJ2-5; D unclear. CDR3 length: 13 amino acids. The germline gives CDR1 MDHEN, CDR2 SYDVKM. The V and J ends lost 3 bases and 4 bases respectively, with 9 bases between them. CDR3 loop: CASSFASLETQYF. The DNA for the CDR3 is TGTGCCAGCAGTTTCGCGTCCCTAGAGACCCAGTACTTC.